A selection of T cell receptor beta chains follows, all from one sample in a study of technical replicates of blood from four donors. TCRdb keeps only in-frame clones here, not all; method: immunoSEQ multiplex PCR. The sample records tens of thousands of clones, around 94% being singletons. Input material: T cells isolated from PBMCs. The receptors were sampled from a human donor in good health. CDR3s include the opening cysteine and the closing phenylalanine or tryptophan. A D gene is named only where the DNA matches it firmly. Only some rows state a clone size, as once, few, many or a class for expanded clones.

>NA|NA|TRBJ1-2|TRBV19
TGTGCCAGTAGTATACAGGGACTGCCATATGGCTACACCTTC
CASSIQGLPYGYTF
>NA|once|TRBJ2-3|TRBV11-2
TGTGCCAGCAGCTGGAGCGGAGGGGAGGATACGCAGTATTTT
CASSWSGGEDTQYF
>TRBD1|NA|TRBJ2-1|TRBV5-1
TGCGCCAGCAGCTCCCGACAGGGGGCCTACAATGAGCAGTTCTTC
CASSSRQGAYNEQFF
>NA|NA|TRBJ2-7|TRBV6-5
TGTGCCAGCAGTTACGGGTTAACAGGGCGAGAGCAGTACTTC
CASSYGLTGREQYF
>NA|NA|TRBJ1-2|TRBV7-3
TGTGCCAGCAGCTCGGGACAACCAGTTGATGGCTACACCTTC
CASSSGQPVDGYTF
>TRBD2|NA|TRBJ2-7|TRBV7-9
TGTGCCTCCGATCGTAGCGGGGGCTCCTACGAGCAGTACTTC
CASDRSGGSYEQYF
>NA|NA|TRBJ2-7|TRBV7-2
TGTGCCAGCAGCCATAGGAGTCAGGGCTACTACGAGCAGTACTTC
CASSHRSQGYYEQYF
>NA|NA|TRBJ1-5|TRBV5-1
TGCGCCAGCAGCCCGACGGGATATAGCAATCAGCCCCAGCATTTT
CASSPTGYSNQPQHF
>NA|NA|TRBJ1-1|TRBV19
TGTGCCAGTTTTTTGCAGGGGCCCCTGAACACTGAAGCTTTCTTT
CASFLQGPLNTEAFF
>NA|NA|TRBJ2-7|TRBV5-1
TGCGCCAGCAGCTTGGGCGACAGCTCCTACGAGCAGTACTTC
CASSLGDSSYEQYF
>TRBD1|few|TRBJ1-1|TRBV6-4
TGTGCCAGCAGGAACAGGACAGGGTCCAACACTGAAGCTTTCTTT
CASRNRTGSNTEAFF
>TRBD1|NA|TRBJ1-5|TRBV6-1
TGTGCCAGCAGGGAACCCGGGACAGGGATACAGCCCCAGCATTTT
CASREPGTGIQPQHF
>NA|NA|TRBJ1-5|TRBV27
TGTGCCAGCAGGCCAGGGGTCAATAGCAATCAGCCCCAGCATTTT
CASRPGVNSNQPQHF
>TRBD1|NA|TRBJ1-4|TRBV4-3
TGCGCCAGCAGCCAGTATACCGGGACAGGGGGGAACAATGAAAAACTGTTTTTT
CASSQYTGTGGNNEKLFF
>TRBD2|NA|TRBJ2-1|TRBV6-1
TGTGCCAGCAGTGAAAAGGGGACTAGCGGAGGTGCCTACAATGAGCAGTTCTTC
CASSEKGTSGGAYNEQFF
>NA|NA|TRBJ2-6|TRBV5-6
TGTGCCAGCAGCGGGCCGGGGTCTGGGGCCAACGTCCTGACTTTC
CASSGPGSGANVLTF
>NA|NA|TRBJ2-1|TRBV11-2
TGTGCCAGCAGCTTAGGAGTGGCGGGGAACGCTTACAATGAGCAGTTCTTC
CASSLGVAGNAYNEQFF
>NA|NA|TRBJ2-2|TRBV9
TGTGCCAGCAGCGTCGGAGGGGACACCGGGGAGCTGTTTTTT
CASSVGGDTGELFF
>NA|NA|TRBJ2-7|TRBV28
TGTGCCAGCAGTGGTGACTTCCTATCGGCCTACGAGCAGTACTTC
CASSGDFLSAYEQYF
>NA|NA|TRBJ2-2|TRBV4-1
TGCGCCAGCAGCCAAGTCGCAAGGACTTCCTTATGGGCCGGGGAGCTGTTTTTT
CASSQVARTSLWAGELFF
>TRBD1|NA|TRBJ1-5|TRBV7-2
TGTGCCAGCAGCTTAGGCGCGGACAGGGTACGCGGTCAGCCCCAGCATTTT
CASSLGADRVRGQPQHF
>NA|NA|TRBJ2-1|TRBV7-2
TGTGCCGGCCGAATGAGGTATAGCTCCTACAATGAGCAGTTCTTC
CAGRMRYSSYNEQFF
>TRBD2|NA|TRBJ2-1|TRBV4-3
TGCGCCAGCAGCCTGGGACTAGGTTACAATGAGCAGTTCTTC
CASSLGLGYNEQFF
>TRBD1|NA|TRBJ1-1|TRBV7-2
TGTGCCAGCAGCTTAGAGGGGGCGTACACTGAAGCTTTCTTT
CASSLEGAYTEAFF
>NA|few|TRBJ1-1|TRBV9
TGTGCCAGCAGCGTAGCAGAGGTCGGGGCTTTCTTT
CASSVAEVGAFF
>NA|NA|TRBJ2-7|TRBV7-2
TGTGCCAGCAGCTTCTTTCTGGCGGGGAGCCTGACCCCCTACGAGCAGTACTTC
CASSFFLAGSLTPYEQYF
>TRBD2|NA|TRBJ2-3|TRBV2
TGTGCCAGCAGCATGACTAGCACTAGCACAGATACGCAGTATTTT
CASSMTSTSTDTQYF
>NA|NA|TRBJ2-2|TRBV7-3
TGTGCCAGCAGCCTACGGGACATTTCGAACACCGGGGAGCTGTTTTTT
CASSLRDISNTGELFF
>TRBD1|NA|TRBJ2-7|TRBV18
TGTGCCAGCTCACCTGGGACAGGGGGGATCTACGAGCAGTACTTC
CASSPGTGGIYEQYF
>NA|NA|TRBJ1-1|TRBV2
TGTGCCACCAGACAGGCTACTGAAGCTTTCTTT
CATRQATEAFF
>NA|NA|TRBJ1-1|TRBV18
TGTGCCAGCTCACCACCGGCGGGAGCCCAACGCACTGAAGCTTTCTTT
CASSPPAGAQRTEAFF
>NA|NA|TRBJ1-1|TRBV6-5
TGTGCCAGCAGTTACGGGGGGGCCACTGAAGCTTTCTTT
CASSYGGATEAFF
>NA|NA|TRBJ2-7|TRBV9
TGTGCCAGCAGCGTAGCGGAACAGGGTTTCTACGAGCAGTACTTC
CASSVAEQGFYEQYF
>NA|NA|TRBJ2-7|TRBV9
TGTGCCAGCAGCGGTGGGGGGATTCCCTACGAGCAGTACTTC
CASSGGGIPYEQYF
>NA|NA|TRBJ2-4|TRBV7-2
TGTGCCAGCAGCCTAGAGACAGGATTCTTACTGAGGGACAAAAACATTCAGTACTTC
CASSLETGFLLRDKNIQYF
>NA|NA|TRBJ1-1|TRBV29-1
TGCAGCGTTGAGTCGGGGGGGTACACTGAAGCTTTCTTT
CSVESGGYTEAFF
>NA|NA|TRBJ1-2|TRBV28
TGTGCCAGCAGTTTGTCTCAAGGGGGAGGGGGATTTAGAGGCTACACCTTC
CASSLSQGGGGFRGYTF
>TRBD2|NA|TRBJ2-3|TRBV5-1
TGCGCCAGCAGCCCGCGGGGGGTGGAGCAGTATTTT
CASSPRGVEQYF
>NA|NA|TRBJ1-2|TRBV28
TGTGCCAGCAGTTTATCCCCTCTTAACTATGGCTACACCTTC
CASSLSPLNYGYTF
>TRBD2|NA|TRBJ2-7|TRBV2
TGTGCCAGCACCCCGGGACTAGCGGGAGTCGGCGAGCAGTACTTC
CASTPGLAGVGEQYF